These T cell receptor beta chains were read from a single sample in a study of patients and donors after allogeneic stem cell transplantation. From the RT-PCR reads, TCRdb called clonotypes with MiXCR, one entry per CDR3 protein. The data show approximately 210,000 distinct CDR3 sequences, approximately 41% seen once. The sequencing sample was made of blood, either unsorted or a sorted T cell fraction (not recorded which). These receptors originate from a human donor who was either an allogeneic HSCT recipient or a stem cell or donor lymphocyte infusion donor (not recorded which). It is not recorded whose cells these are; they may come from a transplant donor. The CDR3 runs from the conserved cysteine through the conserved F or W. Each record gives: clone size, D gene, V gene, J gene, CDR3 protein, CDR3 DNA. The D gene is left open where the match is weak. Clone size is given for some rows only: seen once, a few or many times, or a class if the clone is expanded.

clone_size: .
d_call: .
v_call: TRBV6-5
j_call: TRBJ2-7
cdr3_aa: CASSYGLASSYEQYF
cdr3_nt: TGTGCCAGCAGTTATGGGCTAGCTAGCTCCTACGAGCAGTACTTC

clone_size: .
d_call: .
v_call: TRBV3-1
j_call: TRBJ2-7
cdr3_aa: CASSQGTGEQYF
cdr3_nt: TGTGCCAGCAGCCAAGGCACCGGGGAGCAGTACTTC

clone_size: .
d_call: .
v_call: TRBV7-9
j_call: TRBJ1-5
cdr3_aa: CASSSSRDQNQPQHF
cdr3_nt: TGTGCCAGCAGCAGCAGTCGGGATCAGAATCAGCCCCAGCATTTT

clone_size: .
d_call: TRBD1
v_call: TRBV14
j_call: TRBJ1-1
cdr3_aa: CASSNLTGPHTAFF
cdr3_nt: TGTGCCAGCAGCAATCTGACAGGGCCACATACAGCTTTCTTT

clone_size: .
d_call: .
v_call: TRBV5-1
j_call: TRBJ2-7
cdr3_aa: CASSSQRTGSYEQYF
cdr3_nt: TGCGCCAGCAGCTCCCAGCGGACCGGCTCCTACGAGCAGTACTTC

clone_size: .
d_call: .
v_call: TRBV13
j_call: TRBJ2-7
cdr3_aa: CASSSHLERASYEQYF
cdr3_nt: TGTGCCAGCAGCTCCCATCTGGAGAGGGCCTCCTACGAGCAGTACTTC

clone_size: few
d_call: TRBD1
v_call: TRBV7-8
j_call: TRBJ1-1
cdr3_aa: CASSLSPGQAIEAFF
cdr3_nt: TGTGCCAGCAGCTTATCCCCGGGACAGGCCATTGAAGCTTTCTTT

clone_size: few
d_call: .
v_call: TRBV29-1
j_call: TRBJ1-2
cdr3_aa: CSAPRAGVGLGGYTF
cdr3_nt: TGCAGCGCCCCCCGGGCAGGGGTGGGCTTGGGAGGCTACACCTTC

clone_size: .
d_call: .
v_call: TRBV4-2
j_call: TRBJ1-2
cdr3_aa: CASSQGDRATNYGYTF
cdr3_nt: TGTGCCAGCAGCCAAGGCGACAGAGCTACTAACTATGGCTACACCTTC

clone_size: .
d_call: .
v_call: TRBV12-5
j_call: TRBJ2-1
cdr3_aa: CASGLGSSGPGGNEQFF
cdr3_nt: TGTGCTAGTGGTTTGGGGTCCTCGGGTCCAGGTGGGAATGAGCAGTTCTTC

clone_size: .
d_call: TRBD1
v_call: TRBV12-3/TRBV12-4
j_call: TRBJ2-7
cdr3_aa: CASSLATGPIYEQYF
cdr3_nt: TGTGCCAGCAGTTTAGCGACAGGGCCGATCTACGAGCAGTACTTC

clone_size: .
d_call: TRBD1
v_call: TRBV12-3/TRBV12-4
j_call: TRBJ2-7
cdr3_aa: CASSLLGQGHEQYF
cdr3_nt: TGTGCCAGCAGTCTCCTTGGACAGGGGCACGAGCAGTACTTC

clone_size: few
d_call: TRBD1
v_call: TRBV5-1
j_call: TRBJ1-6
cdr3_aa: CASSIPGQGFDSPLHF
cdr3_nt: TGCGCCAGCAGCATACCGGGACAGGGATTTGATTCACCCCTCCACTTT

clone_size: .
d_call: .
v_call: TRBV15
j_call: TRBJ1-2
cdr3_aa: CATSSQGNVDYGYTF
cdr3_nt: TGTGCCACCAGCAGTCAGGGGAACGTTGACTATGGCTACACCTTC

clone_size: .
d_call: .
v_call: TRBV29-1
j_call: TRBJ2-6
cdr3_aa: CSVEVGISGANVLTF
cdr3_nt: TGCAGCGTTGAAGTAGGGATCTCTGGGGCCAACGTCCTGACTTTC

clone_size: few
d_call: TRBD2
v_call: TRBV4-1
j_call: TRBJ2-2
cdr3_aa: CASSQGFTSGISGELFF
cdr3_nt: TGCGCCAGCAGCCAAGGGTTCACTAGCGGGATATCCGGGGAGCTGTTTTTT

clone_size: .
d_call: .
v_call: TRBV13
j_call: TRBJ2-7
cdr3_aa: CASSSNWTPFGEQYF
cdr3_nt: TGTGCCAGCAGCTCTAACTGGACTCCCTTCGGTGAGCAGTACTTC